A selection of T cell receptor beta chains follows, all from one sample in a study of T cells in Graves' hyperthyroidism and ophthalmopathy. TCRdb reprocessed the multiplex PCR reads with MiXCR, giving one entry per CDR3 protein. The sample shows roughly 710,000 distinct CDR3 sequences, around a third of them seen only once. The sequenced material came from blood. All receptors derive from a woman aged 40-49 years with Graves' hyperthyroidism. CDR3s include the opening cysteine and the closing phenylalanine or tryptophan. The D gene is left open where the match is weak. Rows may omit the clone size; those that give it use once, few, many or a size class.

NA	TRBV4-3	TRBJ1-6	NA	TGCGCCAGCAGCAAAGGGCGGGGGGCGGTTATGGAAAATTCACCCCTCCACTTT	CASSKGRGAVMENSPLHF
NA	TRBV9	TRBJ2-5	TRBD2	TGTGCCAGCAGCGTAGGGACTAGCGAGGAGACCCAGTACTTC	CASSVGTSEETQYF
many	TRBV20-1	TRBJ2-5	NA	TGCAGTGCGGCGCTAGGGCGGGAAGAGACCCAGTACTTC	CSAALGREETQYF
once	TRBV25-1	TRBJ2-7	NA	TGTGCCAGCAGTGAATCGGCAGGGCAATGGTCCTACGAGCAGTACTTC	CASSESAGQWSYEQYF
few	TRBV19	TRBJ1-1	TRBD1	TGTGCCAGTACCCCAGACAGGGGATCCCCGAACACTGAAGCTTTCTTT	CASTPDRGSPNTEAFF
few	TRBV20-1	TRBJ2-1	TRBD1	TGCAGTGCTAGAGATGTGGACAGGATCGATGAGCAGTTCTTC	CSARDVDRIDEQFF
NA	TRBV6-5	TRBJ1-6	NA	TGTGCCACGGGGGACGGAAACTCACTCCTCCACTTT	CATGDGNSLLHF
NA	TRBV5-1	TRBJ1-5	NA	TGCGCCAGCAGCTTGGGTTGGGGAGGTGGCAATCAGCCCCAGCATTTT	CASSLGWGGGNQPQHF
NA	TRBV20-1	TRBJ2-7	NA	TGCAGTGCTAGACCTTCAGGGGTCGAAGGATCCTACGAGCAGTACTTC	CSARPSGVEGSYEQYF
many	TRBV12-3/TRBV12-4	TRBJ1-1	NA	TGTGCCAGCAGTCCAGTGTCGACGGACCCCGAAGCTTTCTTT	CASSPVSTDPEAFF
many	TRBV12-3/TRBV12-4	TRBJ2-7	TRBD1	TGTGCCAGCAGCCCTGGGACAGGGGAGATCTACGAGCAGTACTTC	CASSPGTGEIYEQYF
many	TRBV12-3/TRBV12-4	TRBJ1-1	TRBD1	TGTGCCAGCCGATCAAGGGGGACAGGGGGCGAGGACACTGAAGCTTTCTTT	CASRSRGTGGEDTEAFF
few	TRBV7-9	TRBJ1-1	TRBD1	TGTGCCAGCAGCTCGAAGTTCGGGCAGGGGGCCGGGTTGGGCAACACTGAAGCTTTCTTT	CASSSKFGQGAGLGNTEAFF
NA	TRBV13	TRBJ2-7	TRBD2	TGTGCCAGCAGCCAAGGGACTAGCGGGCCCTACGAGCAGTACTTC	CASSQGTSGPYEQYF
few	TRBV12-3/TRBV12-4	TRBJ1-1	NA	TGTGCCAGCAGTTCCATCCAGGGGAACACTGAAGCTTTCTTT	CASSSIQGNTEAFF
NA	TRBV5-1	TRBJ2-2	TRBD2	TGCGCCAGCAGCTTGGGAAGCGGGGGGCCGAACACCGGGGAGCTGTTTTTT	CASSLGSGGPNTGELFF
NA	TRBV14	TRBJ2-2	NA	TGTGCCAGCAGCCGAGCGGGACAAAACACCGGGGAGCTGTTTTTT	CASSRAGQNTGELFF
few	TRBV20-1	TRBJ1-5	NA	TGCAGTGTGTGGCGTCCGCCCGATCAGCCCCAGCATTTT	CSVWRPPDQPQHF
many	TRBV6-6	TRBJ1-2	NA	TGTGCCAGCAGTTACTCTGGGGGCTATGGCTACACCTTC	CASSYSGGYGYTF
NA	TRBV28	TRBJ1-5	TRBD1	TGTGCCAGCAGGGTACAGGGGGCGCGCAATCAGCCCCAGCATTTT	CASRVQGARNQPQHF
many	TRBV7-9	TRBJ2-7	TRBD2	TGTACCAGCAGCGCCATTCGGACTAGCGGGGGGCACTCCTACGAGCAGTACTTC	CTSSAIRTSGGHSYEQYF
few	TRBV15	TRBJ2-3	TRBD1	TGTGCCGCCAGCAGATTTCCGGGACAGGGCGCAAAATGG	CAASRFPGQGAKW
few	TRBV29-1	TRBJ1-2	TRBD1	TGCAGCGTTGAAACCCGGGGAGGGGGCTTCGGATCTAACTATGGCTACACCTTC	CSVETRGGGFGSNYGYTF
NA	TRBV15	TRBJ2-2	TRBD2	TGTGCCACCAGCAGGGCCGGGGGGGCGAGCTCGAACACCGGGGAGCTGTTTTTT	CATSRAGGASSNTGELFF
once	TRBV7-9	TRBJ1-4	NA	TGTGCCAGCGCGACGGAGGGGGATGAAAAACTGTTTTTT	CASATEGDEKLFF
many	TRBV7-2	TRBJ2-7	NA	TGTGCCAGCAGCCCCACGCGGGGCGAGCAGTACTTC	CASSPTRGEQYF
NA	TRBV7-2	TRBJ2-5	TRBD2	TGTGCCAGCAGCGCGGGACGGGGAGGGGAGACCCAGTACTTC	CASSAGRGGETQYF
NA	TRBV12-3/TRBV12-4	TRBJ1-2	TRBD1	TGTGCCAGCAGTTACTCGCCTAGACAGGGGTTCGCTCTATATGGCTACACCTTC	CASSYSPRQGFALYGYTF
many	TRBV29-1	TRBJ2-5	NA	TGCAGCGCCACGGACACGTTGGAGACCCAGTACTTC	CSATDTLETQYF
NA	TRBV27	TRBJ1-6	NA	TGTGCCAGCAGCCGGAATAGGGCGTCACCCCTCCACTTT	CASSRNRASPLHF
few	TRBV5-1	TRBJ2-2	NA	TGCGCCAGCAGCCCGACTAGTCTTGGGCTGTTTTTT	CASSPTSLGLFF
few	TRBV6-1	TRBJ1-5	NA	TGTGCCAGCACCGGGGGTCGGGCCCCCAATCAGCCCCAGCATTTT	CASTGGRAPNQPQHF
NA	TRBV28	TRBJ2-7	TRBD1	TGTGCCAGCAGCAATCCGGGACAGGCCTCCTACGAGCAGTACTTC	CASSNPGQASYEQYF
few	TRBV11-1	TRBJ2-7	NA	TGTGCCAGCAGCGGAGCGACTAGTCGCTACGAGCAGTACTTC	CASSGATSRYEQYF
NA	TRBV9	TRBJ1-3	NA	TGTGCCAGCAGCGTTCTGGGGCCGAGCTCTGGAAACACCATATATTTT	CASSVLGPSSGNTIYF
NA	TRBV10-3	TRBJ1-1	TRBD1	TGTGCCATCAGTGATAAGGAGAGACAGGGTATTGAAGCTTTCTTT	CAISDKERQGIEAFF
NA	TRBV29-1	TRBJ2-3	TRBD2	TGCAGCGTTGACGTCGGGGGGGGAGATACGCAGTATTTT	CSVDVGGGDTQYF
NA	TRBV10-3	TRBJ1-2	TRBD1	TGTGCCAGCCGAGGTGGCAGGGGGCTGAGCTATGGCTACACCTTC	CASRGGRGLSYGYTF
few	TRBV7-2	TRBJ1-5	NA	TGTGCCAGCAGCACCCACAGGGTAGGGCAGCCCCAGCATTTT	CASSTHRVGQPQHF
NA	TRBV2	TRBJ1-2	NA	TGTGCCAGCAGTGAAGGGATTGGGTACACCTTC	CASSEGIGYTF
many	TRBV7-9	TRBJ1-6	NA	TGTGCCAGCACACTGGTCCGGGGGGATAATTCACCCCTCCACTTT	CASTLVRGDNSPLHF
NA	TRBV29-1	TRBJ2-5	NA	TGCAGCTCCCGGGGAGGCCTCATGCAAGAGACCCAGTACTTC	CSSRGGLMQETQYF
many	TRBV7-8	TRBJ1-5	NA	TGTGCCAGCAGCTTAGCTATGGGGGGAGGTCAGCCCCAGCATTTT	CASSLAMGGGQPQHF
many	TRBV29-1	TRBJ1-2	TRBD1	TGCAGCACAGGCAAGGACAGGAACTATGGCTACACCTTC	CSTGKDRNYGYTF
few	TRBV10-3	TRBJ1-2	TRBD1	TGTGCCATCAGTGAGGACAGGGGAGGTTGGGGCTACACCTTC	CAISEDRGGWGYTF
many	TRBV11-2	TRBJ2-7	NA	TGTGCCAGCAGCGAGGCCGGCTCGGCTTACGAGCAGTACTTC	CASSEAGSAYEQYF